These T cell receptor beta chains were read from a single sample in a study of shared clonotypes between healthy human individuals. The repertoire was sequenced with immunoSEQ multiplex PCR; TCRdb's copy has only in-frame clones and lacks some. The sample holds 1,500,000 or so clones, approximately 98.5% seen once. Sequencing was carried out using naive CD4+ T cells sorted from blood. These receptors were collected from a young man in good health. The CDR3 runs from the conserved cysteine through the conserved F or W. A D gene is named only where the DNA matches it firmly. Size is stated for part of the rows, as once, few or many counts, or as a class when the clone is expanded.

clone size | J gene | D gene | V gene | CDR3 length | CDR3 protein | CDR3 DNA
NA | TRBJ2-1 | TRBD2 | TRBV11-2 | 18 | CASSPAAGLAGAVSEQFF | TGTGCCAGCAGCCCCGCGGCGGGACTAGCGGGAGCGGTTAGTGAGCAGTTCTTC
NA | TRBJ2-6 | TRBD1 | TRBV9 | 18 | CASSVWTGRYSGANVLTF | TGTGCCAGCAGCGTTTGGACAGGGAGATACTCTGGGGCCAACGTCCTGACTTTC
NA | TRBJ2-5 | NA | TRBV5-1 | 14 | CASSSGPNQETQYF | TGCGCCAGCAGCTCCGGACCGAACCAAGAGACCCAGTACTTC
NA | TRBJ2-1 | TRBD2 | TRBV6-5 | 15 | CASSFSGRAYNEQFF | TGTGCCAGCAGTTTCAGCGGGAGGGCCTACAATGAGCAGTTCTTC
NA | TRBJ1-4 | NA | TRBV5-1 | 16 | CASSVLGPGENEKLFF | TGCGCCAGCAGCGTTCTAGGTCCGGGGGAAAATGAAAAACTGTTTTTT
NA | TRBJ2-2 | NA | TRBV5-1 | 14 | CASRRQINTGELFF | TGCGCCAGCAGGCGTCAGATAAACACCGGGGAGCTGTTTTTT
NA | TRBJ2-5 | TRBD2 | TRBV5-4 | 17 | CASSLKAPGLAAETQYF | TGTGCCAGCAGCTTGAAAGCTCCGGGACTAGCGGCGGAGACCCAGTACTTC
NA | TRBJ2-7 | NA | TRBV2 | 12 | CASSEDDYEQYF | TGTGCCAGCAGTGAAGACGACTACGAGCAGTACTTC
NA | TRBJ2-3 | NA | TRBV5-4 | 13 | CASSFPEADTQYF | TGTGCCAGCAGCTTCCCGGAAGCAGATACGCAGTATTTT
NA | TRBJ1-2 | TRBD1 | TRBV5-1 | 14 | CASSASGQNYGYTF | TGCGCCAGCAGCGCGTCGGGACAGAACTATGGCTACACCTTC
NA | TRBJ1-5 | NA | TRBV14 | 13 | CASSQDSYQPQHF | TGTGCCAGCAGCCAGGACTCTTATCAGCCCCAGCATTTT
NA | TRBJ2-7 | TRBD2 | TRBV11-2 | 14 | CASSRLAGGYEQYF | TGTGCCAGCAGCAGACTAGCGGGAGGGTACGAGCAGTACTTC
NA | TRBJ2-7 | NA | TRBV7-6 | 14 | CASSLEGNSYEQYF | TGTGCCAGCAGCTTAGAGGGAAATTCCTACGAGCAGTACTTC
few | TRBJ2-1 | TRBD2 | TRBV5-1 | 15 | CASSLASGGYNEQFF | TGCGCCAGCAGCTTGGCTAGCGGGGGATACAATGAGCAGTTCTTC
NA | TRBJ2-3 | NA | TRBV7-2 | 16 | CASSPSPGPGTDTQYF | TGTGCCAGCAGCCCGTCACCGGGACCCGGCACAGATACGCAGTATTTT
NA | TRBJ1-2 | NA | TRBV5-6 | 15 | CASSLRGIPNYGYTF | TGTGCCAGCAGCTTACGGGGAATCCCAAACTATGGCTACACCTTC
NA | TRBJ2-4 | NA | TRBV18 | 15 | CASSPAEAVKNIQYF | TGTGCCAGCTCACCAGCGGAAGCGGTAAAAAACATTCAGTACTTC
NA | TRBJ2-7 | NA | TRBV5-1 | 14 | CASSSRGTYYEQYF | TGCGCCAGCAGCTCCAGGGGCACATACTACGAGCAGTACTTC
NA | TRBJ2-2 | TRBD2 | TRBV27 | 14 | CAIRGRANTGELFF | TGTGCCATCCGCGGGAGGGCCAACACCGGGGAGCTGTTTTTT
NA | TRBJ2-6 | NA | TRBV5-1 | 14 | CASNEGDGANVLTF | TGCGCCAGCAATGAGGGTGATGGGGCCAACGTCCTGACTTTC
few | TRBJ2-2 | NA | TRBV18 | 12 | CASSPLTGELFF | TGTGCCAGCTCACCTCTCACCGGGGAGCTGTTTTTT
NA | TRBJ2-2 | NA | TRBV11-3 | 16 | CASSRQGLLNTGELFF | TGTGCCAGCAGCCGCCAGGGGCTCCTGAACACCGGGGAGCTGTTTTTT
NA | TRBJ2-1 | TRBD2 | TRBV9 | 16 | CASSVPPGGRDNEQFF | TGTGCCAGCAGCGTACCCCCAGGCGGGAGGGACAATGAGCAGTTCTTC
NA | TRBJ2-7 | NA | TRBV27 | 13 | CASSQGGPLEQYF | TGTGCCAGCAGCCAGGGGGGTCCACTCGAGCAGTACTTC
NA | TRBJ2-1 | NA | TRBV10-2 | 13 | CASNKDTYNEQFF | TGCGCCAGCAACAAAGACACGTACAATGAGCAGTTCTTC
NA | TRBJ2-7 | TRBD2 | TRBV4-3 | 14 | CASSQGLASYEQYF | TGCGCCAGCAGCCAAGGACTAGCGTCCTACGAGCAGTACTTC
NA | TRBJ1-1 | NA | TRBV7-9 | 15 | CASSSGESGLSEAFF | TGTGCCAGCAGCTCTGGCGAAAGCGGGCTTTCTGAAGCTTTCTTT
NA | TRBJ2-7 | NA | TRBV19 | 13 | CASSIGQMGEQYF | TGTGCCAGTAGTATCGGACAGATGGGCGAGCAGTACTTC
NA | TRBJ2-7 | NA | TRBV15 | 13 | CATAASVGYEQYF | TGTGCCACCGCAGCCTCTGTAGGATACGAGCAGTACTTC
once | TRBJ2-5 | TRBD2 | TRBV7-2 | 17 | CASSFPGTSGSLKTQYF | TGTGCCAGCAGCTTTCCCGGGACTAGCGGGAGTCTGAAGACCCAGTACTTC
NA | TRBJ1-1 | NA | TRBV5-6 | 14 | CASSLSGGNTEAFF | TGTGCCAGCAGCTTGAGTGGGGGCAACACTGAAGCTTTCTTT
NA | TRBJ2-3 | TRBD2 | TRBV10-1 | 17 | CASSRLAGAGGTDTQYF | TGCGCCAGCAGCCGACTAGCGGGAGCCGGGGGCACAGATACGCAGTATTTT
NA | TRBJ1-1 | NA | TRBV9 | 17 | CASSVVGRGGGVTEAFF | TGTGCCAGCAGCGTAGTTGGCAGGGGTGGGGGAGTCACTGAAGCTTTCTTT
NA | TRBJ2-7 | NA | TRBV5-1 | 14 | CASSVIRAGYEQYF | TGCGCCAGCAGCGTGATCCGGGCCGGCTACGAGCAGTACTTC
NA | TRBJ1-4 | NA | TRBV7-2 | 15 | CASSLPGKDNEKLFF | TGTGCCAGCAGCTTACCAGGGAAAGATAATGAAAAACTGTTTTTT
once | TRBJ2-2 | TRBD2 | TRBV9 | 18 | CASSVEERGPGLAGELFF | TGTGCCAGCAGCGTAGAGGAGCGGGGACCGGGCCTGGCCGGGGAGCTGTTTTTT
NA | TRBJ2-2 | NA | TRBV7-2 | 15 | CASSLGSPSTGELFF | TGTGCCAGCAGCTTAGGTTCCCCCTCCACCGGGGAGCTGTTTTTT
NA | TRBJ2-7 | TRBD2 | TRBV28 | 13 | CASGGRAPYEQYF | TGTGCCAGCGGGGGGAGGGCCCCCTACGAGCAGTACTTC
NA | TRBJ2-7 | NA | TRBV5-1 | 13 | CASSFGGAGEQYF | TGCGCCAGCAGCTTCGGGGGAGCGGGCGAGCAGTACTTC
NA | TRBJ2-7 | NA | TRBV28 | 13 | CASREHSSYEQYF | TGTGCCAGCAGGGAGCACTCATCCTACGAGCAGTACTTC
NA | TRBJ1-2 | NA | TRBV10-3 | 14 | CAISESPENYGYTF | TGTGCCATCAGTGAGTCGCCAGAGAACTATGGCTACACCTTC
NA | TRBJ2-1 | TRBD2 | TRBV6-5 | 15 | CASSHGTSGRGEQFF | TGTGCCAGCAGCCATGGGACTAGCGGGAGAGGTGAGCAGTTCTTC
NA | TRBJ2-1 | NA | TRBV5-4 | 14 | CASTGRGGYNEQFF | TGTGCCAGCACGGGCAGGGGAGGGTACAATGAGCAGTTCTTC
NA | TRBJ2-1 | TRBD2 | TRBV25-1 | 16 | CASSERAGVAYNEQFF | TGTGCCAGCAGTGAACGGGCGGGAGTGGCCTACAATGAGCAGTTCTTC
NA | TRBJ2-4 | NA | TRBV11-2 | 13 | CASSPRAKNIQYF | TGTGCCAGCAGCCCCAGGGCCAAAAACATTCAGTACTTC
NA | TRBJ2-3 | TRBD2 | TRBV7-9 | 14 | CASSLGGGRDTQYF | TGTGCCAGCAGCTTAGGGGGAGGGAGGGATACGCAGTATTTT
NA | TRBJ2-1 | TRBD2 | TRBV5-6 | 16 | CASSFEGLAGANEQFF | TGTGCCAGCAGCTTCGAGGGACTAGCGGGAGCAAATGAGCAGTTCTTC
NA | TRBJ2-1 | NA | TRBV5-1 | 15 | CASSLVRTSYNEQFF | TGCGCCAGCAGCTTGGTACGGACCTCCTACAATGAGCAGTTCTTC
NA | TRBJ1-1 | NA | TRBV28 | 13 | CASSFADRTEAFF | TGTGCCAGCAGTTTTGCTGATCGAACTGAAGCTTTCTTT
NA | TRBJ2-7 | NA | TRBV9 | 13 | CASSPTLRDEQYF | TGTGCCAGCAGCCCAACCCTTCGGGACGAGCAGTACTTC
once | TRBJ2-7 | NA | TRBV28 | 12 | CASGLEFYEQYF | TGTGCCAGCGGACTGGAATTCTACGAGCAGTACTTC
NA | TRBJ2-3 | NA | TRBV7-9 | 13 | CASSLDSTDTQYF | TGTGCCAGCAGCCTTGACAGCACAGATACGCAGTATTTT
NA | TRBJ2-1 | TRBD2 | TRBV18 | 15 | CASSPASGSYNEQFF | TGTGCCAGCTCACCAGCTAGCGGATCTTACAATGAGCAGTTCTTC